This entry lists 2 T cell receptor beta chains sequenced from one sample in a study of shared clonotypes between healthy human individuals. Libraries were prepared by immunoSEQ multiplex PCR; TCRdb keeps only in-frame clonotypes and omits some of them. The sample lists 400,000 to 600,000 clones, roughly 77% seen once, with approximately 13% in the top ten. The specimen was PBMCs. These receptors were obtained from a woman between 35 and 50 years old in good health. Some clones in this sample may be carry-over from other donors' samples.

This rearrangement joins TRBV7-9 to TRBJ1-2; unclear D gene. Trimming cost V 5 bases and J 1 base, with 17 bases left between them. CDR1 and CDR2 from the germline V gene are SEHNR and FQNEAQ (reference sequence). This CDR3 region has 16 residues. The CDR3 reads CASSLIYSRRNYGYTF. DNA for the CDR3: TGTGCCAGCAGCCTAATATACAGCCGACGTAACTATGGCTACACCTTC.

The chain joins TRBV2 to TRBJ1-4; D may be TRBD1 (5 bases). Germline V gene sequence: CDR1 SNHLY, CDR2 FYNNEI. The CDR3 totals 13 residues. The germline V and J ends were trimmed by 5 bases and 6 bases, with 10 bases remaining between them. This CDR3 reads CASSRQRDEKLFF. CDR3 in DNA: TGTGCCAGCAGTAGACAGCGGGATGAAAAACTGTTTTTT.